This T cell receptor (beta chain) is drawn from a study of shared clonotypes between healthy human individuals. Measured with immunoSEQ multiplex PCR; TCRdb has only the in-frame clones, and not every one. The sample comprises over 2 million clones, about 95% of which are singletons, and approximately 1.2% rests with the top ten. Naivety among CD8 cells was defined by CD45RO negativity and positive CCR7 selection, thereby excluding terminally differentiated effector memory CD45RA+ cells. Recent acute infections and vaccinations were absent in the healthy HIV-negative adult donors. CDR1 and CDR2 (germline): LNHDA, SQIVND (reference sequence). The ends lost 6 bases at V and 1 base at J; junction bases unmatched: 4. This CDR3 comprises 15 residues.

This TCR was sampled from a young man in good health. Sequenced material: naive CD8+ T cells sorted from blood. The chain is built from TRBV19 and TRBJ2-1, with 9 bases identical to TRBD2. CDR3: CASRWLAGSYNEQFF. CDR3 DNA sequence: TGTGCCAGTAGGTGGCTAGCGGGATCCTACAATGAGCAGTTCTTC.